This entry lists 21 T cell receptor beta chains sequenced from one sample in a study of vaccination and CD4 T cells after COVID-19. An Oncomine TCR Beta short-read assay was used to sequence the DNA from cultured CD4+ T cells. TCRdb used MiXCR to reprocess the PCR reads, holding one entry per CDR3 protein. This sample has roughly 16,000 distinct CDR3 sequences, with about 50% found just once. Stated treatment: approximately 11-day PBMC culture with coronavirus spike peptide pools or control peptides (ViraFEST assay). The antigens of these receptors remain unknown. The source material was CD4+ T cells from blood, cultured in vitro. All receptors come from a human donor who had recovered from COVID-19.

The rearrangement links TRBV27 to TRBJ2-1; 11 bases agree with TRBD2. The germline V gene has CDR1 MNHEY and CDR2 SMNVEV (reference sequence). The CDR3 extends over 22 amino acids. The trim removed 5 bases at V and 6 bases at J, leaving 27 bases unmatched. The CDR3 DNA sequence: TGTGCCAGCAGTCCCCCGAGCTACTCGGGGGCGCGTGGTCTAGCGGGAGGCAATGAGCAGTTCTTC. This codes for CASSPPSYSGARGLAGGNEQFF.

The CDR3 spells CASSPTVSTDTQYF. The DNA for the CDR3 is TGTGCCAGCAGCCCCACCGTTTCGACAGATACGCAGTATTTT. The gene calls are TRBV7-3 and TRBJ2-3; no reliable D call. Germline CDR1 and CDR2: SGHTA and FQGTGA. The CDR3 runs to 14 residues. V dropped 5 bases and J dropped 3 bases, with 12 bases sitting between them.

This clonotype came up once. This chain connects TRBV6-2 or TRBV6-3 to TRBJ2-3, with TRBD2 as a possible D gene (6 bases). This CDR3 is 15 amino acids long. The V end was cut by 8 bases, the J end by 2 bases, with 17 bases between. Germline V lookup: CDR1 MNHEY, CDR2 SVGEGT. In nucleotides, the CDR3 is TGTGCCAGCGGGGCGGGGCCCCGTAACACAGATACGCAGTATTTT. Translated, it gives CASGAGPRNTDTQYF.

Only a few counts were recorded for this clonotype. In nucleotides, the CDR3 is TGCAGTGCTATCCCCCCCGGGGGGCGGGATCAGCCCCAGCATTTT. Protein sequence: CSAIPPGGRDQPQHF. The chain is built from TRBV20-1 and TRBJ1-5; possible D gene TRBD1, 6 bases. Germline assignment: CDR1 DFQATT and CDR2 SNEGSKA (reference sequence). V lost 4 bases and J lost 5, with 18 bases in between. The CDR3 has 15 residues.

V gene TRBV28 combines with J gene TRBJ2-7, with D possibly being TRBD1 or TRBD2 (5 bases each). V lost 4 bases and J lost 2, with 12 bases in between. This CDR3 has 14 amino acids. Germline lookup yields CDR1 MDHEN and CDR2 SYDVKM. This chain's CDR3 is CASSYRGGAYEQYF. The CDR3, as DNA: TGTGCCAGCAGTTACCGGGGCGGAGCCTACGAGCAGTACTTC.

The chain employs TRBV15 and TRBJ1-1; 8 bases are shared with TRBD1. V dropped 5 bases and J dropped 8; count of bases not matched to a gene: 7. The CDR3 is made up of 13 amino acids. Germline V gene lookup returns CDR1 LNHNV and CDR2 YYDKDF (reference sequence). The DNA of the CDR3 is TGTGCCACCAGCGGCAGTCGGACAGGGGAAGCTTTCTTT. This sequence encodes CATSGSRTGEAFF.

Turning to this clonotype: The junction and the germline gene differ at one end; a read error may be behind it. The gene calls are TRBV4-2 and TRBJ2-2; D may be TRBD2 (7 bases). The CDR3 is 12 amino acids. Germline V gives CDR1 LGHNA, CDR2 YNFKEQ. CDR3 in DNA: TGTGCCAGCAGCCAAGATTCCGGGGGGCCTACCTTT. It is translated as CASSQDSGGPTF.

The gene calls are TRBV4-3 and TRBJ2-5; 8 nucleotides align to TRBD1. The V gene end was trimmed by 4 bases and the J gene end by 5 bases; junction bases not matched to a gene: 12. There are 16 residues in the CDR3. Germline values: CDR1 LGHNA, CDR2 YSLEER. The CDR3 DNA reads as TGCGCCAGCAGCCCCAGCCCGCAGGGGGCGACGGAGACCCAGTACTTC. Translated, it gives CASSPSPQGATETQYF.

This clonotype came up a few times. The chain is built from TRBV28 and TRBJ2-2, with a possible D match to TRBD1 (6 bases). The CDR3 extends over 15 amino acids. The V gene's germline CDR1 is MDHEN and CDR2 SYDVKM. The ends were cut back, 3 bases at V and 6 bases at J, with 14 bases in the middle. The CDR3 DNA is TGTGCCAGCAGTTTCAGGGGTGGGTTTGCCGGGGAGCTGTTTTTT. It is translated as CASSFRGGFAGELFF.

The V and J genes are TRBV6-2 or TRBV6-3 and TRBJ2-2; unclear D gene. The V gene lost 2 bases and the J gene lost 4 bases, with 11 bases spanning the gap. Per the germline V gene, CDR1 is MNHEY and CDR2 is SVGEGT. The CDR3 is 15 amino acids. The CDR3 DNA reads as TGTGCCAGCAGTTACGCCCCAGAGATCACCGGGGAGCTGTTTTTT. It translates to CASSYAPEITGELFF.

J is TRBJ1-2 and V is TRBV5-1; D not certain. CDR1 is SGHRS and CDR2 is YFSETQ in the germline V gene. This CDR3 contains 15 residues. Trimming shortened V by 7 bases and J by 0 bases, and 16 bases separated the two germline ends. CDR3 amino acids: CASSLDTAANYGYTF. The CDR3, as DNA: TGCGCCAGCTCGTTAGACACCGCCGCTAACTATGGCTACACCTTC.

This clonotype has a handful of counts. The chain recombines TRBV11-2 with TRBJ1-2; D is undetermined. V was clipped by 5 bases and J by 2 bases, with 9 bases between them. This CDR3 region has 13 residues. The germline V gene encodes CDR1 SGHAT and CDR2 FQNNGV. The CDR3 DNA follows: TGTGCCAGCAGCATTGGAATCAACTATGGCTACACCTTC. Protein: CASSIGINYGYTF.

The chain carries TRBV15 and TRBJ1-2; D possibly corresponds to TRBD1 (6 bases). The germline CDR1 and CDR2 sequences are LNHNV and YYDKDF (reference sequence). With 0 bases removed from V and 6 bases from J, the gap between germline ends came to 14 bases. This CDR3 spans 15 amino acids. Here the CDR3 reads CATSRDQNRVNGYTF. For the CDR3, the DNA is TGTGCCACCAGCAGAGATCAGAACAGGGTGAATGGCTACACCTTC.

The genes are TRBV5-4 and TRBJ1-6; D uncertain. This CDR3 comprises 16 residues. Germline CDR1 is SGHNT and CDR2 is YYREEE (reference sequence). Trimming took off 1 base at V and 3 bases at J, with 11 bases between the two ends. The CDR3 region is CASSLFAPFYNSPLHF. Written as DNA, the CDR3 is TGTGCCAGCAGCTTGTTCGCCCCTTTCTATAATTCACCCCTCCACTTT.

The chain has TRBV7-8 and TRBJ2-7; D not certain. V lost 4 bases, J lost 0 bases, and 4 bases lay in between. Germline V gene sequence: CDR1 SGHVS, CDR2 FQNEAQ. The CDR3 loop spans 12 amino acids. CDR3 residues: CASSSFSYEQYF. In nucleotides, the CDR3 is TGTGCCAGCAGCTCCTTCTCCTACGAGCAGTACTTC.

V gene TRBV6-1 combines with J gene TRBJ2-5; 8 bases are a match to TRBD1. The CDR3 length is 16 residues. CDR1 is MNHNS, CDR2 SASEGT, per germline. The ends lost 3 bases at V and 1 base at J; junction bases unmatched: 7. The CDR3 region is CASSDRRDRGQETQYF. The CDR3 nucleotides read TGTGCCAGCAGTGACAGGAGAGACAGGGGCCAAGAGACCCAGTACTTC.

This chain connects TRBV20-1 to TRBJ2-5, with 11 nucleotides matching TRBD2. The CDR3 length is 16 residues. Unmatched junction bases numbered 4, after V lost 0 bases and J lost 1 base. Germline V gene data show CDR1 as DFQATT and CDR2 as SNEGSKA (reference sequence). The CDR3 region has the DNA TGCAGTGCTAGAGACGGGACTAGCGGCTTCCAAGAGACCCAGTACTTC. Protein sequence: CSARDGTSGFQETQYF.

This clonotype was seen only a few times. The V gene is TRBV11-3, the J gene TRBJ2-1; 9 bases are a match to TRBD2. Germline lookup yields CDR1 SGHNT and CDR2 YENEEA. There are 14 residues in the CDR3. With V trimmed by 3 bases and J by 8 bases, 5 bases remained unmatched. CDR3 loop: CASSFASGDHEQFF. Here the CDR3 DNA reads TGTGCCAGCAGCTTTGCTAGCGGGGATCATGAGCAGTTCTTC.

This clonotype was seen more than once but under ten times. This CDR3 is CASSPRTGTDTQYF. Written as DNA, the CDR3 is TGTGCCAGTAGTCCCAGGACAGGCACAGATACGCAGTATTTT. The chain has TRBV19 and TRBJ2-3; tentatively, D is TRBD1 (6 bases). V shed 5 bases and J shed 1 base, with 10 bases lying between them. The CDR3 has 14 residues. The V gene's germline CDR1 is LNHDA and CDR2 SQIVND (reference sequence).

V and J are TRBV7-2 and TRBJ1-2, with 7 bases lining up with TRBD1. CDR1 is SGHTA and CDR2 is FQGNSA in the germline V gene. V gave up 3 bases and J gave up 4 bases; unmatched junction bases: 5. The CDR3 is 14 residues long. This chain's CDR3 is CASSFEGALYGYTF. The DNA for the CDR3 is TGTGCCAGCAGCTTCGAGGGGGCGCTCTATGGCTACACCTTC.

The V and J genes are TRBV7-9 and TRBJ2-7, with D perhaps TRBD1 (5 bases). The V and J ends lost 2 bases and 6 bases respectively, with 17 bases between them. Germline CDR1 SEHNR, CDR2 FQNEAQ (reference sequence). The CDR3 covers 15 residues. The CDR3 DNA is TGTGCCAGCAGCTTACCGGCAGGGAAGGTCGTCGAGCAGTACTTC. Translation gives CASSLPAGKVVEQYF.